This T cell receptor beta chain was profiled in a study of human T cells and chemical hapten exposure. About the research overall: Patients had diphenylcyclopropenone applied to the scalp weekly throughout the roughly 22-week study. Slight volume differences across pooled libraries mainly accounted for varying per-sample TCR yields.

Time point described: patch test 3, about 24 weeks after DPC sensitization. Documented treatment: therapeutic diphenylcyclopropenone sensitization with weekly scalp DPC. Extraction of total RNA was performed on unfractionated whole blood. Original methodology: Individual samples carried between about 20,000 and 700,000 TCRs, with 95,638 as the median. Using its own MiXCR run on the RACE reads, TCRdb lists one record per CDR3 protein. TCRdb's processing, not the authors', yielded these V and J calls. The sample holds some 180,000 distinct CDR3 sequences; around 23% are singletons and the top ten take approximately 2.3%. This clonotype was seen once. This clonotype was obtained from a middle-aged woman with alopecia areata. Some clones in this sample may be carry-over from other donors' samples. The sample here was whole blood, taken in connection with sensitization to the hapten diphenylcyclopropenone (DPC).

The CDR3 nucleotides are TGCAGCGTTGTAAGTGCGGCGGAGCTTACCTACGAGCAGTACTTC. Encoded protein: CSVVSAAELTYEQYF. The chain uses TRBV29-1 and TRBJ2-7; the D is unclear. The CDR3 contains 15 residues. Trimming pared 4 bases from V and 2 bases from J, leaving 18 bases between. Germline CDR1 is SQVTM and CDR2 is ANQGSEA.